A selection of T cell receptor beta chains follows, all from one sample in a study of response to subunit inactivated influenza vaccine. Each CDR3 protein is one row after TCRdb ran MiXCR on the RT-PCR reads. Of 490,000 or so distinct CDR3 sequences in the sample, roughly 8.2% were seen once. Specimen: PBMCs from blood, collected less than 25 months after vaccination. The receptors were gathered from a man between 50 and 70 years old who received an inactivated influenza vaccine. CDR3s include the opening cysteine and the closing phenylalanine or tryptophan. Fields, in order: J gene, V gene, clone size, D gene, CDR3 protein, CDR3 DNA. A D gene is named only where the DNA matches it firmly. Clone size is given for some rows only: seen once, a few or many times, or a class if the clone is expanded.

TRBJ2-7,TRBV6-6,few,.,CASSHGVTGQEYF,TGTGCCAGCAGTCATGGGGTGACGGGGCAGGAGTACTTC
TRBJ2-3,TRBV29-1,many,TRBD1,CSVTRTGADTDTQYF,TGCAGCGTGACCCGGACAGGGGCGGACACAGATACGCAGTATTTT
TRBJ2-3,TRBV5-1,many,.,CASSIQTRFPDTQYF,TGCGCCAGCAGCATCCAAACTAGATTCCCAGATACGCAGTATTTT
TRBJ2-1,TRBV6-5,.,.,CASSYSSGAEQFF,TGTGCCAGCAGTTACTCGAGTGGGGCTGAGCAGTTCTTC
TRBJ2-3,TRBV7-2,many,TRBD2,CASSWSGSLTDTQYF,TGTGCCAGCAGCTGGAGCGGGAGTCTCACAGATACGCAGTATTTT
TRBJ1-4,TRBV29-1,few,.,CSVEAGAKRQLFF,TGCAGCGTTGAAGCTGGGGCTAAAAGACAACTGTTTTTT
TRBJ2-2,TRBV2,.,.,CASSGSRTLNTGELFF,TGTGCCAGCAGTGGATCTCGTACATTAAACACCGGGGAGCTGTTTTTT
TRBJ1-2,TRBV12-3/TRBV12-4,many,.,CASSLALEIQSDGYTF,TGTGCCAGCAGTTTAGCTTTGGAAATTCAATCTGATGGCTACACCTTC
TRBJ2-4,TRBV20-1,few,.,CSAHTGAKNIQYF,TGCAGTGCCCACACAGGGGCCAAAAACATTCAGTACTTC
TRBJ2-1,TRBV20-1,many,TRBD2,CSAREVAGGPYEQFF,TGCAGTGCTAGAGAGGTAGCGGGAGGGCCGTATGAGCAGTTCTTC
TRBJ2-7,TRBV2,few,.,CASSGAFYEQYF,TGTGCCAGCAGTGGGGCTTTCTACGAGCAGTACTTC
TRBJ2-7,TRBV20-1,few,.,CSARGPVPPLEQYF,TGCAGTGCTAGAGGACCTGTGCCCCCTCTCGAGCAGTACTTC
TRBJ2-1,TRBV7-2,many,.,CASSWGHNEQFF,TGTGCCAGCAGCTGGGGTCACAATGAGCAGTTCTTC
TRBJ2-5,TRBV5-1,few,TRBD1,CASSLGTEGETQYF,TGCGCCAGCAGCCTGGGGACAGAGGGAGAGACCCAGTACTTC
TRBJ2-2,TRBV12-3/TRBV12-4,.,.,CATVKTFGELFF,TGTGCCACCGTGAAGACGTTTGGGGAGCTGTTTTTT
TRBJ2-2,TRBV6-2/TRBV6-3,.,TRBD1,CASSYSVGQPTENTGELFF,TGTGCCAGCAGTTACTCGGTGGGACAGCCGACCGAGAACACCGGGGAGCTGTTTTTT
TRBJ1-2,TRBV6-5,many,TRBD1,CASSYTGTGRAGYTF,TGTGCCAGCAGTTACACCGGGACAGGGAGGGCTGGCTACACCTTC
TRBJ1-2,TRBV18,once,.,CASSPGAGGGYNF,TGTGCCAGCTCACCAGGGGCAGGCGGCGGTTACAACTTC
TRBJ1-2,TRBV7-9,few,TRBD1,CASSTGTDPNYGYTF,TGTGCCAGCAGCACGGGGACAGATCCTAACTATGGCTACACCTTC
TRBJ2-7,TRBV20-1,many,.,CSASAGYEQYF,TGCAGTGCTAGTGCGGGGTACGAGCAGTACTTC
TRBJ1-2,TRBV20-1,few,.,CSARDPFNYGYTF,TGCAGTGCTAGAGATCCCTTTAACTATGGCTACACCTTC
TRBJ2-1,TRBV5-1,many,TRBD1,CASSKDRADEQFF,TGCGCCAGCAGCAAGGACAGGGCCGATGAGCAGTTCTTC
TRBJ2-1,TRBV4-1,.,.,CASSQDGVAWNEQFF,TGCGCCAGCAGCCAAGATGGAGTGGCCTGGAATGAGCAGTTCTTC
TRBJ2-7,TRBV5-1,.,.,CASLNPGEQYF,TGCGCCAGCTTAAATCCGGGAGAGCAGTACTTC
TRBJ2-7,TRBV20-1,.,TRBD2,CSAPSGGRAREKYF,TGCAGTGCTCCTAGCGGGGGGCGTGCGAGGGAGAAGTACTTC
TRBJ2-5,TRBV29-1,many,TRBD1,CSVGGQGGEETQYF,TGCAGCGTTGGCGGACAGGGGGGGGAAGAGACCCAGTACTTC
TRBJ2-7,TRBV7-2,few,.,CASSATGYEQYF,TGTGCCAGCAGCGCCACAGGCTACGAGCAGTACTTC
TRBJ1-5,TRBV3-1,many,.,CASSQTRVSNQPQHF,TGTGCCAGCAGCCAAACGAGGGTGAGCAATCAGCCCCAGCATTTT
TRBJ2-1,TRBV20-1,.,TRBD2,CSAILAGLYNEQFF,TGCAGTGCTATCTTAGCGGGCTTATACAATGAGCAGTTCTTC
TRBJ2-3,TRBV6-1,many,TRBD1,CATSTGATDTQYF,TGTGCCACCTCGACAGGGGCCACAGATACGCAGTATTTT
TRBJ1-5,TRBV20-1,few,.,CSAREGGDYSNQPQHF,TGCAGTGCTAGAGAAGGGGGGGATTATAGCAATCAGCCCCAGCATTTT
TRBJ1-4,TRBV4-1,.,TRBD1,CASSQKTGEATNEKLFF,TGCGCCAGCAGCCAGAAGACAGGGGAGGCAACTAATGAAAAACTGTTTTTT
TRBJ1-5,TRBV20-1,few,.,CSAWPTGRSQPQHF,TGCAGTGCTTGGCCTACAGGGAGGTCGCAGCCCCAGCATTTT
TRBJ1-2,TRBV11-2,few,.,CASSLLRANYGYTF,TGTGCCAGCAGCTTACTCCGAGCTAACTATGGCTACACCTTC
TRBJ2-4,TRBV6-1,few,.,CASKPFGVAKNIQYF,TGTGCCAGCAAGCCATTTGGGGTAGCCAAAAACATTCAGTACTTC
TRBJ1-2,TRBV4-3,many,.,CASSQAGKRSYGYTF,TGCGCCAGCAGCCAGGCGGGCAAGAGGAGCTATGGCTACACCTTC
TRBJ2-4,TRBV7-9,many,.,CASRPRDKNIQYF,TGTGCCAGCAGGCCCCGGGACAAAAACATTCAGTACTTC
TRBJ2-3,TRBV11-1,few,TRBD2,CASSPWGSSGPRSADTQYF,TGTGCCAGCAGCCCTTGGGGTTCTAGCGGGCCGAGGAGCGCAGATACGCAGTATTTT
TRBJ2-3,TRBV20-1,.,.,CSATSGARGTDTQYF,TGCAGTGCTACCTCCGGGGCGAGGGGCACAGATACGCAGTATTTT
TRBJ1-1,TRBV12-3/TRBV12-4,few,.,CASSLSPVRFGRAEAFF,TGTGCCAGCAGTTTATCCCCTGTTCGTTTTGGGAGAGCTGAAGCTTTCTTT
TRBJ1-5,TRBV12-3/TRBV12-4,.,.,CASSLEGGARPQHF,TGTGCCAGCAGTTTAGAGGGGGGGGCAAGGCCCCAGCATTTT
TRBJ1-2,TRBV12-3/TRBV12-4,many,.,CASSLLGTGGYTF,TGTGCCAGCAGTTTGTTGGGGACCGGAGGCTACACCTTC
TRBJ1-2,TRBV11-2,many,TRBD1,CASSFTGTASYGYTF,TGTGCCAGCAGCTTCACCGGGACAGCGTCCTATGGCTACACCTTC
TRBJ2-3,TRBV7-6,few,.,CASSSWGRSTDTQYF,TGTGCCAGCAGCTCCTGGGGCAGGAGCACAGATACGCAGTATTTT
TRBJ2-5,TRBV20-1,few,TRBD2,CSVSGGAGETQYF,TGCAGTGTCAGCGGGGGCGCGGGAGAGACCCAGTACTTC
TRBJ2-1,TRBV27,few,TRBD2,CASGTMTGTSGPGSSNEQFF,TGTGCCAGCGGAACTATGACCGGGACTAGCGGGCCGGGCAGTTCCAATGAGCAGTTCTTC
TRBJ2-2,TRBV5-1,.,.,CASSLSSLTGELFF,TGCGCCAGCAGCTTGAGCTCTTTGACCGGGGAGCTGTTTTTT
TRBJ1-2,TRBV14,.,TRBD1,CASSHGTGGSGYGYTF,TGTGCCAGCAGCCACGGGACAGGGGGTTCTGGCTATGGCTACACCTTC
TRBJ2-3,TRBV20-1,few,TRBD1,CSASSDRATDTQYF,TGCAGTGCTTCTTCGGACAGGGCGACAGATACGCAGTATTTT
TRBJ2-7,TRBV28,few,TRBD2,CASFGPGLAGVHEQYF,TGTGCCAGTTTTGGGCCGGGACTAGCGGGTGTTCACGAGCAGTACTTC
TRBJ2-7,TRBV20-1,few,.,CSARRLGAYEQYF,TGCAGTGCTAGACGTCTGGGGGCCTACGAGCAGTACTTC
TRBJ2-7,TRBV15,.,.,CATSSAQPGSYEQYF,TGTGCCACCAGCAGTGCCCAACCCGGGAGCTACGAGCAGTACTTC
TRBJ2-5,TRBV12-3/TRBV12-4,many,.,CASSQSWGQETQYF,TGTGCCAGCAGTCAATCCTGGGGACAAGAGACCCAGTACTTC
TRBJ2-3,TRBV5-5,.,TRBD1,CASSYGQGQSDTQYF,TGTGCCAGCAGTTACGGACAGGGTCAATCGGATACGCAGTATTTT
TRBJ2-7,TRBV6-2/TRBV6-3,many,.,CASNIGGFWSSYEQYF,TGTGCCAGCAACATCGGAGGTTTTTGGAGCTCCTACGAGCAGTACTTC